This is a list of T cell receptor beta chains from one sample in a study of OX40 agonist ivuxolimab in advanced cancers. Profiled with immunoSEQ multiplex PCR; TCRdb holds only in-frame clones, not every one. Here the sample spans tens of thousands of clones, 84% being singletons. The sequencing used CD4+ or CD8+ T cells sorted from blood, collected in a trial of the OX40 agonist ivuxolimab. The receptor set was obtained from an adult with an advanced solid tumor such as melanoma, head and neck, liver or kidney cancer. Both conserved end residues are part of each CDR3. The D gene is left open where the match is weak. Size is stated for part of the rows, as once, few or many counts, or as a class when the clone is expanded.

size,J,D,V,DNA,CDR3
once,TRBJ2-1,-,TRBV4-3,TGCGCCAGCAGCCAAGAATTGCTAGCGTGGTACAATGAGCAGTTCTTC,CASSQELLAWYNEQFF
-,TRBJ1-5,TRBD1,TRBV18,TGTGCCAGCTCACGACCTGGACAGGGGTTCGTACAGCCCCAGCATTTT,CASSRPGQGFVQPQHF
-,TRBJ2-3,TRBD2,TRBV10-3,TGTGCCATCAGTGAGATAGCGGGGGCGGGCACAGATACGCAGTATTTT,CAISEIAGAGTDTQYF
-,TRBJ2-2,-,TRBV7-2,TGTGCCAGCGCCCTCGGGAGGAACACCGGGGAGCTGTTTTTT,CASALGRNTGELFF
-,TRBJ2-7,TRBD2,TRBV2,TGTGCCAGCAGTGGGGGCGGGAGGTACGAGCAGTACTTC,CASSGGGRYEQYF
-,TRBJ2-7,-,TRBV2,TGTGCCAGCAAACCAGGCAGCCTAGGCTACGAGCAGTACTTC,CASKPGSLGYEQYF
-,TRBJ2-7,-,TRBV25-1,TGTGCCAGCAGTGAGCATCGCAGATTCTACGAGCAGTACTTC,CASSEHRRFYEQYF
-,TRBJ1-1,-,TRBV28,TGTGCCAGCAGTTTGGGCACTGAAGCTTTCTTT,CASSLGTEAFF
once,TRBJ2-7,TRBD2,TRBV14,TGTGCCAGCAGCCGAGGGGCGGGAGATATATACGAGCAGTACTTC,CASSRGAGDIYEQYF
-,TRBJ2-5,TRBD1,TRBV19,TGTGCCAGTAGTATAGGGAGGGACAGGGGTACTGGAGCCCAGTACTTC,CASSIGRDRGTGAQYF
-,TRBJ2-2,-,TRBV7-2,TGTGCCAGCACCCGAGGTCCTCGGGACCGCGGCACCGGGGAGCTGTTTTTT,CASTRGPRDRGTGELFF
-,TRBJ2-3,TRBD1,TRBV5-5,TGTGCCAGCGGTCTACTCCCGGGACAGCTAGATACGCAGTATTTT,CASGLLPGQLDTQYF
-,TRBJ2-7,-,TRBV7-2,TGTGCCAGCAGCATCCAGGGTCTCGGATGGCAGTACTTC,CASSIQGLGWQYF
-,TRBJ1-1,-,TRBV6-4,TGTGCCAGCACACAACACGGGGGGTTGAACACTGAAGCTTTCTTT,CASTQHGGLNTEAFF
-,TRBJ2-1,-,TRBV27,TGTGCCAGCAGTTTCGGGTTCGGTGAGCAGTTCTTC,CASSFGFGEQFF
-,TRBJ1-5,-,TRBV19,TGTGCCAGTAGTACACCAATCAGCAGGGCTGGGGTTGGCAATCAGCCCCAGCATTTT,CASSTPISRAGVGNQPQHF
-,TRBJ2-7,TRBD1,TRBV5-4,TGTGCCAGCAGCCTCGACCCCCGGGGACAGATCTACGAGCAGTACTTC,CASSLDPRGQIYEQYF
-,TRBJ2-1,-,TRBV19,TGTGCCAGTATCTACAGCAATGAGCAGTTCTTC,CASIYSNEQFF
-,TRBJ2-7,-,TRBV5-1,TGCGCCAGCAGCTTGGCCCAAGGGATTCGGTGGGGCTACGAGCAGTACTTC,CASSLAQGIRWGYEQYF
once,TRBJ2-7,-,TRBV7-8,TGTGCCAGCAGCCCCCAGGAAACGGCCTACGAGCAGTACTTC,CASSPQETAYEQYF
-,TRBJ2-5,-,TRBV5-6,TGTGCCAGCAGCTCGAGAGGGGGGAACCAAGAGACCCAGTACTTC,CASSSRGGNQETQYF
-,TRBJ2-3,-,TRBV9,TGTGCCAGCTCCCCAGCGAACACAGATACGCAGTATTTT,CASSPANTDTQYF